This TCR beta chain stems from a study of vaccination effects on CD4 cells after COVID-19 (dated by TCRdb to the early 2020s). As for the study more broadly: Post-vaccine samples across the study were collected a median of 72 days after the second dose, with a range of 14 to 241. The study compared SARS-CoV-2 spike-specific CD4+ TCR repertoires before and after mRNA vaccination in COVID-19 convalescent patients and infection-naive vaccine recipients. A total of some eleven COVID-19 convalescent patients and a handful of SARS-CoV-2-naive healthy vaccine recipients were included in the full study. Cultures from other donors in the study were sequenced with the Oncomine TCR Beta short-read assay on an Illumina iSeq 100.

V is cut back by 4 bases and J by 4 bases, with 10 bases in the junction unmatched. The CDR3 sequence holds 17 residues, the cysteine and phenylalanine included. Just CDR3 DNA is preserved here, 51 bases in frame from base 1. The germline V gene encodes CDR1 MDHEN and CDR2 SYDVKM. Library generation was performed with the immunoSEQ multiplex PCR assay. TCR beta CDR3 sequencing was performed on DNA from the cultured, isolated CD4+ T cells. The source study handled its data this way. Non-productive TCR sequences were removed, reads were trimmed to the CDR3 region, and CDR3s of at least 7 amino acids were retained. Antigen-specific clonotypes were identified with the MANAFEST web app by comparing expansion in peptide wells against reference cultures. Positive clones required FDR<0.05 expansion versus reference and all other wells, odds ratio above 5, and frequency above 0.1% in two replicate wells. Clonotypes significantly expanded in SARS-CoV-2 spike wells and in at least one common cold coronavirus spike condition were defined as cross-reactive. Using the stringdist R package, CDR3 similarity was measured by Levenshtein distance, and unrooted trees were constructed with ape in R 3.6.1. In its TCRdb copy, this immuneACCESS table keeps in-frame sequences only and misses some clones. Where compared with another copy, unresolved V genes explain less than half of these, and the others have no known cause. V and J calls and clone size follow that table, whereas D and trimming were derived from the DNA. Across this sample there are roughly 68,000 clones, with 70% to 75% seen only once. The ten largest clones capture about 1.6% of the sample.

About this clone itself: The antigen this receptor binds is unknown. No much larger clone exists at a distance of one base, and base qualities are not known.

In the ViraFEST assay, PBMC were stimulated with viral peptide pools, and antigen-specific CD4+ T cell clonotypes were then identified by expansion using TCR sequencing. After approximately 11 days of culture, CD4+ T cells were isolated with the EasySep CD4+ T cell isolation kit. Each participant got two doses of an mRNA SARS-CoV-2 vaccine, either BNT162b2 or mRNA-1273. Healthy vaccine recipients had no prior SARS-CoV-2 infection, confirmed by negative nucleocapsid antibodies before and after vaccination. About 1.8 million PBMC per well were cultured with roughly 10 ug/ml peptides in IMDM containing approximately 4.5% human AB serum, approximately 10 IU/ml IL-2 and gentamicin. Half of the culture medium was replaced with fresh IL-2-containing medium on days 3 and 7. Each peptide stimulation condition was cultured in triplicate wells unless otherwise noted. PBMC were separated from whole blood using Ficoll-Paque Plus gradient centrifugation and were then either cryopreserved at -140C or used fresh. The spike proteins of SARS-CoV-2 and of the common cold coronaviruses HCoV-NL63, HCoV-OC43 and HCoV-229E were spanned by overlapping peptide pools. Genomic DNA was extracted from cultured CD4+ T cells with the QIAamp micro DNA kit.

What the work shows at the level of the full study, not this receptor alone: At late post-vaccination timepoints, both infection-induced and vaccine-induced clones showed marked clonal contraction, consistent with waning T cell responses. In healthy vaccine recipients, vaccine-induced clones were almost all SARS-CoV-2 mono-reactive, with only 1 of 255 being cross-reactive with common cold coronaviruses. Only a small number of convalescent patients were included, and no early post-infection timepoints were available, which limited the study.

Recombination joined TRBV28 with TRBJ2-5; 12 nucleotides in the junction match TRBD1. The TCR comes from a human donor who received a COVID-19 vaccine. Sequencing used CD4+ T cells from PBMCs cultured with HCoV-229E spike peptides, obtained after COVID-19 vaccination. The sample's cell subset or site label, decoded: HCoV-229E spike overlapping peptide pool stimulation. The CDR3 protein sequence reads: CASSSPGTGGRRETQYF. The DNA is TGTGCCAGCAGTTCCCCCGGGACAGGGGGCAGGAGAGAGACCCAGTACTTC. Extended through the reference TRBV28 and TRBJ2-5 proteins, this CDR3 yields the full variable domain: DVKVTQSSRYLVKRTGEKVFLECVQDMDHENMFWYRQDPGLGLRLIYFSYDVKMKEKGDIPEGYSVSREKKERFSLILESASTNQTSMYLCASSSPGTGGRRETQYFGPGTRLLVL.